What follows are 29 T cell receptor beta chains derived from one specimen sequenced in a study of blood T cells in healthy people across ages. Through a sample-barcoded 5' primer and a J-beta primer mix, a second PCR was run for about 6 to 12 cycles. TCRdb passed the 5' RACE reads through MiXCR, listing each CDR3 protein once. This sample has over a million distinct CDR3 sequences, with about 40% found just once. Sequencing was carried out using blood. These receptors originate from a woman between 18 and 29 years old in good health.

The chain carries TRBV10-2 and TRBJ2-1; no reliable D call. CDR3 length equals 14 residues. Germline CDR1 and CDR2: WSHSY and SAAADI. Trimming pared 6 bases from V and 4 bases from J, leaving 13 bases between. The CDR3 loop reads CASRLPEPYNEQFF. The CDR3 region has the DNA TGCGCCAGCAGACTTCCAGAACCATACAATGAGCAGTTCTTC.

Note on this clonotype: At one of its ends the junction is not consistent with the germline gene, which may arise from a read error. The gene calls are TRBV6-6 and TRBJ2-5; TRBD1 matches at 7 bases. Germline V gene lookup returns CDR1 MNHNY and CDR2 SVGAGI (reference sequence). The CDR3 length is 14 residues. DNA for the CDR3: TGTGCCAGCACCTTTACAGGGGCCCAAGAGACCCGGTACTTC. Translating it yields CASTFTGAQETRYF.

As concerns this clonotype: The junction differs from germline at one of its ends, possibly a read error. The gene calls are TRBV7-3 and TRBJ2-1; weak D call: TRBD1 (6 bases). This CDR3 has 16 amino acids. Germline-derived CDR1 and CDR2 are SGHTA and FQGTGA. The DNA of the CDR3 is TGTACCAGCAGCCCCGGCCAGGGGTTCCAGAACAATGAGCAGTTCTTC. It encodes CTSSPGQGFQNNEQFF.

In nucleotides, the CDR3 is TGTGCCAGCAGTTTCTGGGGCACCGGGGAGCTGTTTTTT. It codes for CASSFWGTGELFF. This chain joins TRBV27 and TRBJ2-2; D gene uncertain. Trimming removed 3 bases at V and 4 bases at J, with 6 bases between. This CDR3 is 13 amino acids long. Looked up from germline, CDR1 is MNHEY and CDR2 is SMNVEV (reference sequence).

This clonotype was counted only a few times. The CDR3 loop is CATSRDRETQFF. CDR3 DNA sequence: TGTGCCACCAGCAGAGATCGGGAGACCCAGTTCTTC. This sequence joins TRBV15 and TRBJ2-5; the D gene is possibly TRBD2 (6 bases). The DNA end lines up better with TRBJ2-1; the J call may be wrong. The germline CDR1 and CDR2 sequences are LNHNV and YYDKDF (reference sequence). The CDR3 length is 12 residues.

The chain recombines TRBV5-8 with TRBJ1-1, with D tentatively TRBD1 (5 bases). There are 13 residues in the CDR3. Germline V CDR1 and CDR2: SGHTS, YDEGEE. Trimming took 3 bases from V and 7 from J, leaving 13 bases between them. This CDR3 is CASSSLGDGEAFF. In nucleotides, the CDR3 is TGTGCCAGCAGCTCACTAGGGGACGGTGAAGCTTTCTTT.

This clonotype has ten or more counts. As DNA, the CDR3 is TGTGCCAGCAGCTTAGGGGACAGGGTTGGGTATTTT. Translating gives CASSLGDRVGYF. The chain recombines TRBV7-2 with TRBJ2-3; 9 bases are a match to TRBD1. The J segment lost 14 bases and the V segment lost 1 base, leaving 4 bases of the junction unmatched. CDR1 is SGHTA, CDR2 FQGNSA, per germline. The CDR3 sequence is 12 residues long.

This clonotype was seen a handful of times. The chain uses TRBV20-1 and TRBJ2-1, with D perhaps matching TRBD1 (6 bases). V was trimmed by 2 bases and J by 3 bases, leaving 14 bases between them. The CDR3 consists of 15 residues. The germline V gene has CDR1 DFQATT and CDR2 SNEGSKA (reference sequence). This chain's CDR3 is CSARSGEGVYNEQFF. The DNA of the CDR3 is TGCAGTGCTAGATCCGGTGAGGGGGTCTACAATGAGCAGTTCTTC.

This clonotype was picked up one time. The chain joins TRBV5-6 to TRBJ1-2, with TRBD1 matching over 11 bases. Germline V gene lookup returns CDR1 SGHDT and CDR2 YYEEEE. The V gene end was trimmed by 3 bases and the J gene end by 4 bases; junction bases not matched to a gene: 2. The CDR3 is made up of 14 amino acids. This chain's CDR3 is CASSSDRGLYGYTF. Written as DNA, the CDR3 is TGTGCCAGCAGCTCGGACAGGGGGCTCTATGGCTACACCTTC. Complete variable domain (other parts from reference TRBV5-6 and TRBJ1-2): DAGVTQSPTHLIKTRGQQVTLRCSPKSGHDTVSWYQQALGQGPQFIFQYYEEEERQRGNFPDRFSGHQFPNYSSELNVNALLLGDSALYLCASSSDRGLYGYTFGSGTRLTVV.

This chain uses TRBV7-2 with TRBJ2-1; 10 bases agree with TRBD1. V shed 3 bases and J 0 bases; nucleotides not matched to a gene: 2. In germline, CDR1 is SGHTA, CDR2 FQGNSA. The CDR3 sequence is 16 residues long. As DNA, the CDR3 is TGTGCCAGCAGCTTTGGACAGGGGGTCTCCTACAATGAGCAGTTCTTC. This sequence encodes CASSFGQGVSYNEQFF.

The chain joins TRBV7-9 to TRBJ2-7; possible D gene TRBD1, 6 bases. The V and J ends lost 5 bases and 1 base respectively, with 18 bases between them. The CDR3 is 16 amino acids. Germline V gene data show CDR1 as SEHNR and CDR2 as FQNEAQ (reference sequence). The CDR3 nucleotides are TGTGCCAGCAGCGGAAAGGGACATTCTCCTTCCTACGAGCAGTACTTC. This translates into CASSGKGHSPSYEQYF.

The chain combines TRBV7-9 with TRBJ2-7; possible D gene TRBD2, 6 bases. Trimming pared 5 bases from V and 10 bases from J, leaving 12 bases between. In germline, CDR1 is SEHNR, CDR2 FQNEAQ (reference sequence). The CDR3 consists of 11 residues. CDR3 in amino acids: CASSGVADQYF. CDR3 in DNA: TGTGCCAGCAGCGGGGTAGCGGATCAGTACTTC.

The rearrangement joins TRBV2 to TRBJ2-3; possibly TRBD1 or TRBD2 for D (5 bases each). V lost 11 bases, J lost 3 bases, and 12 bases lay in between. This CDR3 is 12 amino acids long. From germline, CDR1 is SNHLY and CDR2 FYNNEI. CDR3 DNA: TGTGCCGGGACCGGCTTGACAGATACGCAGTATTTT. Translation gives CAGTGLTDTQYF.

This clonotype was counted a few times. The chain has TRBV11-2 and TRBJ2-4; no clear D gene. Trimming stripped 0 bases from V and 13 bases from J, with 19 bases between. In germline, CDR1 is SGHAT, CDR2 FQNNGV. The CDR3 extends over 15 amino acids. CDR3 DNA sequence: TGTGCCAGCAGCTTAGATATGTCCGGTTCTGCCGCCCAGTACTTC. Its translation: CASSLDMSGSAAQYF.

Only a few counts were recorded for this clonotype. The CDR3: CASSFKDRLQETQYF. CDR3 nucleotides: TGTGCCAGCAGCTTCAAGGACAGACTCCAAGAGACCCAGTACTTC. This sequence joins TRBV5-6 and TRBJ2-5; D is perhaps TRBD1 (6 bases). V lost 2 bases and J lost 1, with 12 bases in between. The length of the CDR3 is 15 residues. Germline values: CDR1 SGHDT, CDR2 YYEEEE.

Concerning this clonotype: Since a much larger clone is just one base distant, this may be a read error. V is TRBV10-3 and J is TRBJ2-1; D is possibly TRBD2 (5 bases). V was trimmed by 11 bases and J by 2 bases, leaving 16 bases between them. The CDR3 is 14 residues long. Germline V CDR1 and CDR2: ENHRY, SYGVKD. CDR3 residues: CAAREEAAYNEQFF. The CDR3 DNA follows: TGTGCCGCCCGGGAAGAAGCGGCCTACAATGAGCAGTTCTTC.

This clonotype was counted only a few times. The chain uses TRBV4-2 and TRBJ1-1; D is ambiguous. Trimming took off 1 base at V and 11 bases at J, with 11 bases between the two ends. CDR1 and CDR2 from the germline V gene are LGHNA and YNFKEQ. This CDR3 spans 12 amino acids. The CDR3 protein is CASSQGGDRAFF. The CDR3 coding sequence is TGTGCCAGCAGCCAAGGCGGGGATCGCGCTTTCTTT.

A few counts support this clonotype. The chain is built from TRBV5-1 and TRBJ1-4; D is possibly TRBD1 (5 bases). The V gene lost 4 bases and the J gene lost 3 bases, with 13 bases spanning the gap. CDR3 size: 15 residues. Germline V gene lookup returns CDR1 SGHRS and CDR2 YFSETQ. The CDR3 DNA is TGCGCCAGCAGCACGTCAGGGAACCCTAATGAAAAACTGTTTTTT. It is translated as CASSTSGNPNEKLFF.

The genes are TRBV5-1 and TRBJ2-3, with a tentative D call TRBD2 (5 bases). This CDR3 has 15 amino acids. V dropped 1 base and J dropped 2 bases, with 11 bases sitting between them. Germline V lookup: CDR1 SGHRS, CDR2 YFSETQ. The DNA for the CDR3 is TGCGCCAGCAGCTTGTCCCTGCGGGTCACAGATACGCAGTATTTT. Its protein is CASSLSLRVTDTQYF.

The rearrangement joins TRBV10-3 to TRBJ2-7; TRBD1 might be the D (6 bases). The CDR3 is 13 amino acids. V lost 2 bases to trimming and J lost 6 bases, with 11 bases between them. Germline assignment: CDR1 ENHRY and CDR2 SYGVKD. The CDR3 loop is CAISEARGTEQYF. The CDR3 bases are TGTGCCATCAGTGAGGCCAGGGGAACCGAGCAGTACTTC.

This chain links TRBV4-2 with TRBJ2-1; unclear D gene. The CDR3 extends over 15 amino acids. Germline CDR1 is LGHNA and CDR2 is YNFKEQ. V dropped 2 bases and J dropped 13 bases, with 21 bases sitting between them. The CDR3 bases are TGTGCCAGCAGCCAACTCGAAAATCCACAAGAGACCCAGTTCTTC. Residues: CASSQLENPQETQFF.

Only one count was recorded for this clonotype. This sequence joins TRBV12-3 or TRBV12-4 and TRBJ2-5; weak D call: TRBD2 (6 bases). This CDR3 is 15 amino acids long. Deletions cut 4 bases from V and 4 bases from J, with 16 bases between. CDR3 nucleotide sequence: TGTGCCAGCAGTTCCCTGCGGGGATTCGCAGAGACCCAGTACTTC. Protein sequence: CASSSLRGFAETQYF.

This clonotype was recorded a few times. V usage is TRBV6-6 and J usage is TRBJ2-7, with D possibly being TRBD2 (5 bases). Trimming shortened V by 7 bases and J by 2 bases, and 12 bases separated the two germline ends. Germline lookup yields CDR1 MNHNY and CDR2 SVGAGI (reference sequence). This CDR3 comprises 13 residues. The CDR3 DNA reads TGTGCCAGCACAGAGGGCGGTACCTACGAGCAGTACTTC. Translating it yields CASTEGGTYEQYF.

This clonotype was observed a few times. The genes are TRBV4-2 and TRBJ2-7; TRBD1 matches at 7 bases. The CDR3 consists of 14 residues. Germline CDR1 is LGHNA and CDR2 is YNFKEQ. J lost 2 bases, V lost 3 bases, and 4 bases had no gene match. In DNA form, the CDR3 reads TGTGCCAGCAGCCAGACAGGGCCGCCCTACGAGCAGTACTTC. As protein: CASSQTGPPYEQYF.

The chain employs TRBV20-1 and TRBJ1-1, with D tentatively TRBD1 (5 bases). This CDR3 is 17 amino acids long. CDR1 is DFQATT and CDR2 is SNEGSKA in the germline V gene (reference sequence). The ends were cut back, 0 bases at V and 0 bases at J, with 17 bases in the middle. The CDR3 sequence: CSARDYGKGSLNTEAFF. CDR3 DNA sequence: TGCAGTGCTAGAGATTATGGGAAGGGGTCGCTGAACACTGAAGCTTTCTTT.

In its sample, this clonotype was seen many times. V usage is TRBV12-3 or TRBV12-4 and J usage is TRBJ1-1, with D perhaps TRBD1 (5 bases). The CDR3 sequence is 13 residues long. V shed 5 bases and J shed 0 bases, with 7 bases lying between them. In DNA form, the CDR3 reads TGTGCCAGCAGTCGACAGATGAACACTGAAGCTTTCTTT. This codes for CASSRQMNTEAFF.

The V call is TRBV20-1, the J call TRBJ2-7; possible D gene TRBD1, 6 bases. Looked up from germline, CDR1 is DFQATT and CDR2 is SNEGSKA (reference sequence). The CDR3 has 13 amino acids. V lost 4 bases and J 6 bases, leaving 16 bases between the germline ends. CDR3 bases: TGCAGTGCTAACAGACATGGGGGCTCCGAGCAGTACTTC. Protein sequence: CSANRHGGSEQYF.

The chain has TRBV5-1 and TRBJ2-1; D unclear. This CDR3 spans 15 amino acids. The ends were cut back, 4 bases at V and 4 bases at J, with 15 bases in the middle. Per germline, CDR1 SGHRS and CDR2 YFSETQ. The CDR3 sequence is CASSLWTERYNEQFF. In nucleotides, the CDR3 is TGCGCCAGCAGCCTTTGGACGGAACGATACAATGAGCAGTTCTTC.

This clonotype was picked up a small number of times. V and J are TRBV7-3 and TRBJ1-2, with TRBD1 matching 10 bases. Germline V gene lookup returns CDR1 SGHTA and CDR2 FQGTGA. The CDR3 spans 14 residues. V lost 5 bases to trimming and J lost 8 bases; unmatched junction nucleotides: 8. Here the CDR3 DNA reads TGTGCCAGCAGCACGACAGGGGGCGCGTCGGGCTACACCTTC. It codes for CASSTTGGASGYTF. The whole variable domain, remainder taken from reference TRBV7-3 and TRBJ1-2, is GAGVSQTPSNKVTEKGKYVELRCDPISGHTALYWYRQSLGQGPEFLIYFQGTGAADDSGLPNDRFFAVRPEGSVSTLKIQRTERGDSAVYLCASSTTGGASGYTFGSGTRLTVV.